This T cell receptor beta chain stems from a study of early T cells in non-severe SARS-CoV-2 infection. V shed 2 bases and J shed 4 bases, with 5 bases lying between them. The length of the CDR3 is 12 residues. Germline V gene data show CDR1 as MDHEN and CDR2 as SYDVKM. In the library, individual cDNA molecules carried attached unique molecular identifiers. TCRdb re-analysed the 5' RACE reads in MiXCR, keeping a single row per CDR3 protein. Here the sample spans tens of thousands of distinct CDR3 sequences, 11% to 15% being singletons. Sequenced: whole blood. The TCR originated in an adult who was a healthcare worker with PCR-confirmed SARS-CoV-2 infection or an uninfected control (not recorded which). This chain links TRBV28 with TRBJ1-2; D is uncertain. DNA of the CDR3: TGTGCCAGCAGTTTACAGAGCTATGGCTACACCTTC. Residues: CASSLQSYGYTF.